The 18 T cell receptor beta chains in this list originate from one sample, sequenced in a study of shared clonotypes between healthy human individuals. TCRdb keeps only in-frame clones here, not all; method: immunoSEQ multiplex PCR. Among about 2 million clones, about 95% were seen once, and the ten largest hold about 1.1%. Naive CD8 populations comprised CD45RO-negative cells positively selected for CCR7, excluding terminally differentiated effector memory CD45RA+ cells. The specimen sequenced was naive CD8+ T cells sorted from blood. These receptors originate from a man aged 18 to 35 in good health.

Worth noting for this clone: An end of the junction does not agree with germline; a read error may underlie this. This chain links TRBV28 with TRBJ1-5; no clear D. The CDR3 sequence is 11 residues long. The germline CDR1 and CDR2 sequences are MDHEN and SYDVKM. Here the CDR3 DNA reads TGTGCCAGCAGCTCTTATCAGTCCCAGCATTTT. Translating gives CASSSYQSQHF.

Regarding this clone: At the DNA level, this CDR3 is encoded by other sequences in the same sample as well. The chain employs TRBV11-2 and TRBJ2-5, with D hard to call. Trimming took 4 bases from V and 2 from J, leaving 2 bases between them. Germline V gene data show CDR1 as SGHAT and CDR2 as FQNNGV. The CDR3 covers 11 residues. The CDR3: CASSSQETQYF. The CDR3, as DNA: TGTGCCAGCAGCTCTCAAGAGACCCAGTACTTC.

This clone is a singleton in its sample. Other DNA sequences in the same sample also yield this CDR3. This chain connects TRBV5-1 to TRBJ2-7, with D tentatively TRBD1 (6 bases). The CDR3 is made up of 14 amino acids. Trimming cost V 0 bases and J 1 base, with 8 bases left between them. The germline V gene has CDR1 SGHRS and CDR2 YFSETQ. CDR3 sequence reads: CASSLETGSYEQYF. As DNA, the CDR3 is TGCGCCAGCAGCTTGGAAACAGGGTCCTACGAGCAGTACTTC. Based on the CDR3 plus reference TRBV5-1 and TRBJ2-7, the full variable domain is KAGVTQTPRYLIKTRGQQVTLSCSPISGHRSVSWYQQTPGQGLQFLFEYFSETQRNKGNFPGRFSGRQFSNSRSEMNVSTLELGDSALYLCASSLETGSYEQYFGPGTRLTVT.

This chain uses TRBV21-1 with TRBJ2-5; the table's D call, TRBD2, was not checked against the DNA. TRBV21-1 is noted as a pseudogene. The CDR3 length is 17 residues. This CDR3 is CASSRVGLAGIGETQYF. The CDR3 nucleotides read TGTGCCAGCAGCCGGGTCGGACTAGCGGGAATAGGAGAGACCCAGTACTTC.

The rearrangement links TRBV11-2 to TRBJ2-5; 9 positions match TRBD2. CDR1 and CDR2 from the germline V gene are SGHAT and FQNNGV. The ends lost 0 bases at V and 0 bases at J; junction bases unmatched: 2. The CDR3 has 16 residues. This chain's CDR3 is CASSLDSSGDQETQYF. The CDR3 nucleotides read TGTGCCAGCAGCTTAGATTCTAGCGGGGACCAAGAGACCCAGTACTTC.

The chain combines TRBV7-6 with TRBJ2-7, with D tentatively TRBD2 (6 bases). Per the germline V gene, CDR1 is SGHVS and CDR2 is FNYEAQ. This CDR3 has 13 amino acids. Trimming left V 1 base short and J 6 bases short, with 10 bases between. The CDR3 spells CASSLVTEGEQYF. The CDR3 DNA sequence: TGTGCCAGCAGCTTAGTGACGGAGGGCGAGCAGTACTTC.

This rearrangement joins TRBV7-9 to TRBJ1-2, with D tentatively TRBD1 (6 bases). CDR1 SEHNR and CDR2 FQNEAQ come from the germline V gene (reference sequence). Trimming removed 3 bases from V and 4 bases from J, with 12 bases in between. The length of the CDR3 is 14 residues. CDR3 amino acids: CASSFQQGGYGYTF. CDR3 DNA: TGTGCCAGCAGCTTCCAACAGGGTGGCTATGGCTACACCTTC.

The gene calls are TRBV7-9 and TRBJ2-5; the D gene could be TRBD1 or TRBD2 (5 bases each). Trimming removed 5 bases at V and 2 bases at J, with 24 bases between. Per the germline V gene, CDR1 is SEHNR and CDR2 is FQNEAQ (reference sequence). The length of the CDR3 is 18 residues. The CDR3 loop is CASSPPLGEQHTQETQYF. The CDR3 region has the DNA TGTGCCAGCAGCCCCCCTTTGGGGGAGCAACACACTCAAGAGACCCAGTACTTC.

The chain links TRBV29-1 to TRBJ2-7, with 9 bases lining up with TRBD1. The CDR3 is made up of 14 amino acids. The germline V gene has CDR1 SQVTM and CDR2 ANQGSEA. Unmatched junction bases numbered 10, after V lost 3 bases and J lost 7 bases. CDR3 sequence reads: CSVDPGTGKWEQYF. The CDR3 nucleotides are TGCAGCGTTGACCCCGGGACAGGGAAATGGGAGCAGTACTTC.

CDR3: CASSGDRGYEQYF. CDR3 DNA sequence: TGCGCCAGCAGCGGGGACAGGGGGTACGAGCAGTACTTC. V and J are TRBV5-1 and TRBJ2-7; TRBD1 agrees at 11 bases. V lost 4 bases to trimming and J lost 4 bases; unmatched junction nucleotides: 1. Germline V gene data show CDR1 as SGHRS and CDR2 as YFSETQ. The CDR3 extends over 13 amino acids.

The chain recombines TRBV7-2 with TRBJ2-7, with D perhaps being TRBD1 or TRBD2 (5 bases each). Germline-derived CDR1 and CDR2 are SGHTA and FQGNSA. The CDR3 runs 14 residues. The V and J ends lost 5 bases and 2 bases respectively, with 13 bases between them. CDR3 bases: TGTGCCAGCAGCACCTGGGACCTAACCTACGAGCAGTACTTC. Translating it yields CASSTWDLTYEQYF.

This rearrangement joins TRBV13 to TRBJ2-5; the match to TRBD2 covers 7 bases. The CDR3 is 12 residues long. With 8 bases clipped from V and 3 bases from J, the junction kept 3 bases outside the gene matches. Looked up from germline, CDR1 is PRHDT and CDR2 is FYEKMQ (reference sequence). CDR3 sequence (DNA): TGTGCCAGCGCCGCGGGAGAAGAGACCCAGTACTTC. Protein sequence: CASAAGEETQYF.

This chain uses TRBV7-9 with TRBJ2-7; tentative D call: TRBD1 (6 bases). This CDR3 has 15 residues. Between the trimmed V and J ends, which lost 5 bases and 1 base, there was a span of 15 bases. The germline V gene has CDR1 SEHNR and CDR2 FQNEAQ (reference sequence). Here the CDR3 DNA reads TGTGCCAGCAGCCACCTTGGACAGCTATCCTACGAGCAGTACTTC. The encoded protein is CASSHLGQLSYEQYF.

This chain links TRBV4-1 with TRBJ2-2; D ambiguous. The V gene lost 1 base and the J gene lost 7 bases, with 7 bases spanning the gap. The CDR3 sequence is 13 residues long. Germline V CDR1 and CDR2: MGHRA, YSYEKL. The CDR3 DNA follows: TGCGCCAGCAGCCAAGTGGGGAACGGGGAGCTGTTTTTT. Translated: CASSQVGNGELFF.

This chain connects TRBV2 to TRBJ2-7; D may be TRBD2 (6 bases). Trimming left V 2 bases short and J 3 bases short, with 17 bases between. The CDR3 sequence is 16 residues long. Germline assignment: CDR1 SNHLY and CDR2 FYNNEI. Written as DNA, the CDR3 is TGTGCCAGCAGTGAATTGGGCGTCGGGAGTAGCTACGAGCAGTACTTC. Amino acids: CASSELGVGSSYEQYF.

The rearrangement joins TRBV25-1 to TRBJ2-2; D may be TRBD1 (5 bases). Looked up from germline, CDR1 is MGHDK and CDR2 is SYGVNS. V was cut by 7 bases and J by 0 bases, with 9 bases left in between. The CDR3 has 14 amino acids. CDR3 residues: CASMGQANTGELFF. Here the CDR3 DNA reads TGTGCCAGCATGGGGCAGGCGAACACCGGGGAGCTGTTTTTT.

The chain uses TRBV11-2 and TRBJ2-2; 9 positions agree with TRBD1. J lost 6 bases, V lost 9 bases, and 11 bases had no gene match. This CDR3 comprises 15 residues. Germline V gene lookup returns CDR1 SGHAT and CDR2 FQNNGV. The CDR3, as DNA: TGTGCCAGTAAAAGACCCGGGACAGGGTCCGGGGAGCTGTTTTTT. Translating it yields CASKRPGTGSGELFF.

The gene calls are TRBV6-1 and TRBJ2-7; TRBD2 is a possible D gene (5 bases). Germline lookup yields CDR1 MNHNS and CDR2 SASEGT. This CDR3 has 15 amino acids. Trimming took 4 bases from V and 3 from J, leaving 16 bases between them. CDR3 protein: CASSAYGRGIYEQYF. DNA for the CDR3: TGTGCCAGCAGTGCTTATGGTCGAGGGATCTACGAGCAGTACTTC.